These 21 T cell receptor beta chains were all obtained from the same sample, sequenced in a study of long-term antiretroviral therapy in people with HIV. With survey level as its setting, the immunoSEQ assay was v3.0. Repertoires were generated with immunoSEQ multiplex PCR, while TCRdb's copy carries only in-frame clones and drops some. The sample consists of about 26,000 clones, roughly 86% of them appearing once. The starting material was unsorted PBMCs, obtained roughly 2.7 years after starting antiretroviral therapy. All receptors come from a man in his forties with HIV.

This clone showed up just once. The rearrangement joins TRBV7-2 to TRBJ2-7; TRBD1 matches at 10 bases. CDR3 length: 15 amino acids. With 3 bases clipped from V and 4 bases from J, the junction kept 6 bases outside the gene matches. Germline lookup yields CDR1 SGHTA and CDR2 FQGNSA. This chain's CDR3 is CASSLWGQGIYEQYF. The CDR3 DNA follows: TGTGCCAGCAGCTTGTGGGGACAGGGGATATACGAGCAGTACTTC.

The chain combines TRBV27 with TRBJ2-7, with 7 bases aligning to TRBD1. Germline V gene sequence: CDR1 MNHEY, CDR2 SMNVEV (reference sequence). CDR3 length equals 17 residues. Germline trimming cut 3 bases from V and 5 bases from J; bases unmatched to any gene: 16. The DNA of the CDR3 is TGTGCCAGCAGTTTTGGTCTGAGACAGGGTGCTTGGGACGAGCAGTACTTC. It yields the protein CASSFGLRQGAWDEQYF.

The chain carries TRBV5-8 and TRBJ1-1; possibly TRBD1 for D (5 bases). This CDR3 is 14 amino acids long. Germline V gene data show CDR1 as SGHTS and CDR2 as YDEGEE. With 4 bases removed from V and 4 bases from J, the gap between germline ends came to 14 bases. CDR3 coding DNA: TGTGCCAGCAGCCTCAGGGCTATGGGCACTGAAGCTTTCTTT. Its translation is CASSLRAMGTEAFF.

The chain employs TRBV13 and TRBJ1-2; TRBD1 matches at 9 bases. The germline V gene encodes CDR1 PRHDT and CDR2 FYEKMQ (reference sequence). The CDR3 spans 16 residues. V was clipped by 0 bases and J by 4 bases; unmatched bases: 6. The DNA for the CDR3 is TGTGCCAGCAGCTTAGGGGGGACAGGGCCGGTCTATGGCTACACCTTC. Translating it yields CASSLGGTGPVYGYTF.

V gene TRBV7-2 combines with J gene TRBJ2-4, with TRBD2 identical over 9 bases. The junction had 12 bases not matched to a gene; V was cut back by 6 bases and J by 6 bases. CDR3 length: 16 residues. The germline V gene encodes CDR1 SGHTA and CDR2 FQGNSA. The DNA of the CDR3 is TGTGCCAGCAGTCAAACTAGCGGGCAAGAAGGAAACATTCAGTACTTC. Translating it yields CASSQTSGQEGNIQYF.

This clone is a singleton in its sample. V usage is TRBV7-6 and J usage is TRBJ2-7; no clear D gene. Trimming stripped 1 base from V and 4 bases from J, with 8 bases between. Germline V gene data show CDR1 as SGHVS and CDR2 as FNYEAQ. CDR3 length: 13 amino acids. The CDR3 coding sequence is TGTGCCAGCAGCTTAGAGTCTGGTTACGAGCAGTACTTC. The encoded protein is CASSLESGYEQYF.

This clone has a single count. The J gene is TRBJ2-5, the V gene TRBV27, with TRBD2 matching 16 bases. CDR1 and CDR2 (germline): MNHEY, SMNVEV (reference sequence). V lost 0 bases, J lost 4 bases, and 2 bases stayed unmatched. CDR3 length: 17 amino acids. As DNA, the CDR3 is TGTGCCAGCAGTTTATCAGGGACTAGCGGGGGGGTAGAGACCCAGTACTTC. Its protein is CASSLSGTSGGVETQYF.

This rearrangement joins TRBV18 to TRBJ1-2; 7 nucleotides match TRBD1. Germline loops: CDR1 KGHSH, CDR2 LQKENI. J was trimmed by 6 bases and V by 2 bases; bases with no gene match: 12. This CDR3 contains 16 residues. CDR3 in amino acids: CASSPIVTTGKHGYTF. CDR3 sequence (DNA): TGTGCCAGCTCACCAATAGTTACGACAGGGAAACATGGCTACACCTTC.

The chain employs TRBV6-4 and TRBJ1-1; D unclear. V shed 4 bases and J shed 2 bases, with 8 bases lying between them. This CDR3 region has 13 residues. Germline V gene lookup returns CDR1 MRHNA and CDR2 SNTAGT. For the CDR3, the DNA is TGTGCCAGCAGTGGCGACGGAAACACTGAAGCTTTCTTT. Residues: CASSGDGNTEAFF.

This chain joins TRBV18 and TRBJ1-4; TRBD1 is a possible D gene (5 bases). The ends were cut back, 3 bases at V and 0 bases at J, with 14 bases in the middle. The germline gives CDR1 KGHSH, CDR2 LQKENI. There are 17 residues in the CDR3. The CDR3 sequence: CASSPTVPLATNEKLFF. The CDR3 DNA sequence: TGTGCCAGCTCACCGACAGTGCCTTTAGCAACTAATGAAAAACTGTTTTTT.

The CDR3 sequence is CASSYTGGVLAETQYF. The DNA of the CDR3 is TGTGCCAGCAGTTACACAGGTGGGGTTTTGGCGGAGACCCAGTACTTC. The chain links TRBV6-5 to TRBJ2-5; weak D call: TRBD1 (5 bases). V dropped 2 bases and J dropped 5 bases, with 18 bases sitting between them. Germline loops: CDR1 MNHEY, CDR2 SVGAGI. The CDR3 consists of 16 residues.

The genes are TRBV6-6 and TRBJ2-7, with 12 bases that match TRBD2. This CDR3 contains 15 residues. Unmatched junction bases numbered 1, after V lost 4 bases and J lost 0 bases. The V gene's germline CDR1 is MNHNY and CDR2 SVGAGI (reference sequence). CDR3 amino acids: CASSSTSGSSYEQYF. CDR3 DNA: TGTGCCAGCAGTTCGACTAGCGGGAGCTCCTACGAGCAGTACTTC.

This clone was seen a few times. CDR3 nucleotides: TGTGCCAGCAGCCTGGACAGGGGGCTCAACGAGCAGTACTTC. Its protein is CASSLDRGLNEQYF. The V call is TRBV7-9, the J call TRBJ2-7; 11 nucleotides agree with TRBD1. J gave up 5 bases and V 5 bases, and 5 bases lay outside the gene matches. This CDR3 has 14 amino acids. Germline CDR1 SEHNR, CDR2 FQNEAQ (reference sequence).

The J gene is TRBJ1-5, the V gene TRBV28; TRBD1 is a possible D gene (6 bases). In germline, CDR1 is MDHEN, CDR2 SYDVKM. The germline V and J ends were trimmed by 6 bases and 9 bases, with 12 bases remaining between them. CDR3 length: 12 residues. The CDR3 DNA sequence: TGTGCCAGCAGCCGACAGGTCTCGCCCCAGCATTTT. Its translation is CASSRQVSPQHF.

The chain recombines TRBV5-5 with TRBJ1-3, with 10 bases fitting TRBD1. Germline CDR1 reads SGHKS; CDR2 reads YYEKEE (reference sequence). Germline trimming cut 3 bases from V and 4 bases from J; bases unmatched to any gene: 4. The CDR3 loop spans 15 amino acids. The CDR3 bases are TGTGCCAGCAGCTGGGCGGGACAGGGGGGAAACACCATATATTTT. Translated: CASSWAGQGGNTIYF.

J is TRBJ2-1 and V is TRBV28; 11 nucleotides match TRBD2. In germline, CDR1 is MDHEN, CDR2 SYDVKM. V shed 8 bases, J shed 0 bases, and the junction held 12 bases outside the gene matches. The CDR3 consists of 18 residues. As DNA, the CDR3 is TGTGCCAGCTCTCCACTAGCGGGAGTTCTACACTCCTACAATGAGCAGTTCTTC. Its translation: CASSPLAGVLHSYNEQFF.

This chain uses TRBV11-3 with TRBJ2-7; D remains unclear. Germline V gene sequence: CDR1 SGHNT, CDR2 YENEEA. V was clipped by 1 base and J by 5 bases, with 9 bases between them. The CDR3 is 13 residues long. CDR3 sequence: CASSLGMSHEQYF. DNA for the CDR3: TGTGCCAGCAGCTTAGGGATGTCCCACGAGCAGTACTTC. The full variable domain, its missing parts supplied by reference TRBV11-3 and TRBJ2-7, is EAGVVQSPRYKIIEKKQPVAFWCNPISGHNTLYWYLQNLGQGPELLIRYENEEAVDDSQLPKDRFSAERLKGVDSTLKIQPAELGDSAVYLCASSLGMSHEQYFGPGTRLTVT.

The chain links TRBV30 to TRBJ2-7; maybe TRBD1 (6 bases). V gave up 1 base and J gave up 7 bases, with 11 bases separating them. The CDR3 loop spans 12 amino acids. Germline assignment: CDR1 GTSNPN and CDR2 SVGIG (reference sequence). The chain's CDR3 is CAWSEQGWEQYF. CDR3 DNA: TGTGCCTGGAGTGAACAGGGTTGGGAGCAGTACTTC.

This sequence joins TRBV4-3 and TRBJ1-2; D gene ambiguous. In germline, CDR1 is LGHNA, CDR2 YSLEER. V lost 0 bases and J lost 4, with 12 bases in between. The CDR3 consists of 15 residues. The CDR3 DNA reads as TGCGCCAGCAGCCAAGATCTGACGGACTCCTATGGCTACACCTTC. It specifies CASSQDLTDSYGYTF.

The rearrangement joins TRBV6-1 to TRBJ1-1; TRBD1 matches at 9 bases. Trimming at V came to 4 bases and at J to 1 base, leaving 10 bases not matched to a gene. Germline-derived CDR1 and CDR2 are MNHNS and SASEGT. The CDR3 runs to 17 residues. CDR3 in amino acids: CASSADRGSGKNTEAFF. In DNA form, the CDR3 reads TGTGCCAGCAGTGCCGACAGGGGGAGTGGGAAGAACACTGAAGCTTTCTTT.

This clone was counted a single time. The chain joins TRBV6-4 to TRBJ1-5, with unresolved D. V was shortened by 7 bases and J by 0 bases, with 10 bases between the two germline ends. CDR1 and CDR2 from the germline V gene are MRHNA and SNTAGT. CDR3 length equals 14 residues. The CDR3 coding sequence is TGTGCCAGCACCGTCCCGTATAGCAATCAGCCCCAGCATTTT. Its translation: CASTVPYSNQPQHF.